Listed here is a single T cell receptor beta chain. This sample was included in a study of blood T cell repertoires in COVID-19. Background on the study: PBMCs, B-cell-depleted T cells, or T cells provided the cDNA or gDNA that made up the material.

The CDR3 is 14 residues long. Trimming took 0 bases from V and 1 from J, leaving 7 bases between them. In germline, CDR1 is SGHRS, CDR2 YFSETQ. Original methodology: Estimates of nucleated cell counts were drawn from the amplification of reference gene primers. TCRdb keeps only in-frame clones here, not all; method: immunoSEQ multiplex PCR. V and J calls and clone size come straight from that table; D and trimming were deduced from the DNA. The table lists roughly 100,000 clones, approximately 82% of them singletons. The sample comprised peripheral blood. The rearrangement uses TRBV5-1 and TRBJ1-1, with D unresolved. The sequence was collected from a man aged 65 to 79 with acute or convalescent COVID-19. The CDR3 spells CASSLGHANTEAFF. The CDR3, as DNA: TGCGCCAGCAGCTTGGGACACGCGAACACTGAAGCTTTCTTT.